This T cell receptor beta chain is drawn from a study of brain metastases from non-small cell lung cancer. General observations from the study: T-cell clones appeared expanded in around 64% of brain metastases relative to matched primary tumors. Compared with primary tumors, brain metastases showed less T-cell infiltration. TCR repertoires overlapped largely between brain metastases and matched primaries.

The germline gives CDR1 SGHTA, CDR2 FQGNSA. The CDR3 runs 13 residues. Trimming stripped 3 bases from V and 5 bases from J, with 10 bases between. Comments on this clone: Its matching antigen is unknown.

Profiling relied on immunoSEQ multiplex PCR, and the TCRdb table lists in-frame clones only, not all of them. The repertoire holds more than 4,000 clones, with over 75% as singletons. The rearrangement uses TRBV7-2 and TRBJ2-5; TRBD1 or TRBD2 may be the D gene (5 bases each). The clonotype comes from a donor older than 35 with non-small cell lung cancer. The sequenced sample consisted of tissue from a brain metastasis. This chain's CDR3 is CASSLRGSETQYF. In nucleotides, the CDR3 is TGTGCCAGCAGCTTGAGGGGAAGTGAGACCCAGTACTTC.